The 14 T cell receptor beta chains given below trace back to one sample, sequenced in a study of tumor-infiltrating lymphocytes in primary liver carcinoma. Unsorted bulk tissue of about 20-32 mg yielded co-extracted RNA and DNA. Using a constant-region primer together with ProtoScript II reverse transcriptase, TCR beta cDNA was made from around 500 ng of total RNA. Libraries covering TCR beta were generated through three nested multiplex PCR rounds (using a slightly modified ARM-PCR). It was with TRBV1-TRBV30 forward primers and a C-beta reverse primer that the first two PCR rounds were run, at roughly 10 cycles each. MiXCR, run by TCRdb on the multiplex PCR reads, gives a single entry per CDR3 protein. Here the sample spans fewer than 250,000 distinct CDR3 sequences, over 80% being singletons. The sequenced material came from tumor tissue from primary liver carcinoma. Receptors originate from a man between 35 and 55 years old with primary liver carcinoma and hepatitis B virus infection.

About this clonotype itself: At one end, the junction sequence differs from germline, possibly due to a read error. This sequence joins TRBV6-6 and TRBJ2-1, with 12 bases lining up with TRBD2. Germline CDR1 MNHNY, CDR2 SVGAGI (reference sequence). The CDR3 has 15 residues. DNA of the CDR3: TGTGCCAGCAGTCAACTAGCGGGAGGTTACAATGAACAGTTGTTC. This codes for CASSQLAGGYNEQLF.

On this clonotype: This sequence may be a read error, since a much larger clone differs from it by one base. The CDR3 does not end in the conserved phenylalanine or tryptophan, so this is likely a read error. The chain carries TRBV7-3 and TRBJ2-5; D not resolved. V lost 5 bases and J lost 4, with 5 bases in between. This CDR3 has 11 residues. Per germline, CDR1 SGHTA and CDR2 FQGTGA. The CDR3 reads CASSAGETQYL. As DNA, the CDR3 is TGTGCCAGCAGCGCAGGAGAGACCCAGTACCTC.

DNA of the CDR3: TGTGCCAGCAGCCTAGGGTGGGGGGCCGGCACTCAGCCCCAGCATTTT. As protein: CASSLGWGAGTQPQHF. The V and J genes are TRBV28 and TRBJ1-5; a possible D gene is TRBD1 (6 bases). V lost 6 bases and J 6 bases, leaving 21 bases between the germline ends. This CDR3 is built from 16 residues. Germline loops: CDR1 MDHEN, CDR2 SYDVKM.

This clonotype is a singleton in its sample. Because the CDR3 is missing its conserved closing phenylalanine or tryptophan, this is likely a read error. The rearrangement uses TRBV5-1 and TRBJ2-5; TRBD2 aligns across 7 bases. The germline CDR1 and CDR2 sequences are SGHRS and YFSETQ. J lost 1 base, V lost 1 base, and 7 bases had no gene match. CDR3 size: 16 residues. CDR3 loop: CASSLSGGLRQETQYL. DNA of the CDR3: TGCGCCAGCAGCTTGTCGGGAGGTCTTCGCCAAGAGACCCAGTACCTT.

In DNA form, the CDR3 reads TGTGCCAGCAGCCCTTCCAGGACTAGCGGGAGGGCGGGTGACCAGTTCTTC. Protein product: CASSPSRTSGRAGDQFF. The J gene is TRBJ2-1, the V gene TRBV25-1; 15 nucleotides match TRBD2. The CDR3 has 17 residues. V lost 6 bases to trimming and J lost 13 bases; unmatched junction nucleotides: 16. CDR1 and CDR2 from the germline V gene are MGHDK and SYGVNS.

On this clonotype itself: A read error is possible here, since a much larger clone lies one base away. The chain joins TRBV5-1 to TRBJ2-3, with 10 bases lining up with TRBD1. The CDR3 covers 15 residues. V dropped 3 bases and J dropped 5; count of bases not matched to a gene: 6. CDR1 and CDR2 (germline): SGHRS, YFSETQ. CDR3 sequence reads: CASSSTGGEGDTQYF. CDR3 bases: TGCGCCAGCAGCTCGACAGGGGGCGAAGGAGATACGCAGTATTTT.

About this clonotype itself: Because the CDR3 is missing its conserved closing phenylalanine or tryptophan, this is likely a read error. The chain is built from TRBV11-1 and TRBJ2-7; D is perhaps TRBD2 (6 bases). The CDR3 sequence is 15 residues long. Germline CDR1 and CDR2: SGHAT and FQDESV (reference sequence). This CDR3 reads CASSSSWDSSNEQYI. CDR3 nucleotides: TGTGCCAGCAGCTCATCCTGGGACTCCTCCAACGAGCAGTACATC.

The genes are TRBV29-1 and TRBJ2-5; D tentatively reads TRBD1 or TRBD2 (5 bases each). Germline loops: CDR1 SQVTM, CDR2 ANQGSEA. The CDR3 spans 12 residues. In DNA form, the CDR3 reads TGCATCGTCTGGGAGAGGGGAGAGACCCAGTACTTC. This encodes CIVWERGETQYF.

In regard to this clonotype: Lacking the conserved final phenylalanine or tryptophan, this CDR3 likely reflects a read error. This chain links TRBV29-1 with TRBJ1-2; 8 bases match TRBD1. Germline loops: CDR1 SQVTM, CDR2 ANQGSEA. The V gene end was trimmed by 6 bases and the J gene end by 9 bases; junction bases not matched to a gene: 9. This CDR3 has 12 residues. The CDR3 here is CSVGQETYSYTI. For the CDR3, the DNA is TGCAGCGTGGGACAGGAGACATATAGCTACACCATC.

To note about this clonotype: A read error may account for a junction end that differs from germline. V gene TRBV10-2 combines with J gene TRBJ2-7, with a tentative D call TRBD2 (5 bases). Per germline, CDR1 WSHSY and CDR2 SAAADI. The CDR3 sequence is 13 residues long. The DNA of the CDR3 is TGCGCCTGCAGTGAGGGCAGAGTTTACGAGCAGTACTTC. Its protein is CACSEGRVYEQYF.

On this clonotype itself: This could be a read error, since a much larger clone is one nucleotide away. The chain carries TRBV28 and TRBJ1-1; D might be TRBD1 (5 bases). Looked up from germline, CDR1 is MDHEN and CDR2 is SYDVKM. The length of the CDR3 is 13 residues. The V end was cut by 3 bases, the J end by 6 bases, with 11 bases between. Here the CDR3 reads CASSLNRMAEAFF. The CDR3 nucleotides are TGTGCCAGCAGTTTGAACAGGATGGCTGAAGCTTTCTTT.

A note on this clonotype: A much bigger clone sits one base away, suggesting this may be a read error. V gene TRBV28 combines with J gene TRBJ2-5, with D perhaps TRBD2 (5 bases). CDR1 MDHEN and CDR2 SYDVKM come from the germline V gene. This CDR3 spans 14 amino acids. Trimming removed 10 bases from V and 1 base from J, with 16 bases in between. CDR3 sequence: CANRSGGVQETQYF. The CDR3 nucleotides read TGTGCCAACAGAAGCGGTGGGGTCCAAGAGACCCAGTACTTC.

Note on this clonotype: One end of the junction is discordant with germline, which a read error may explain. The CDR3 nucleotides read TGCAGCGTTAATGTCGCGGGCCTCTACAATGAGCAGTTCTTT. The encoded protein is CSVNVAGLYNEQFF. V gene TRBV29-1 combines with J gene TRBJ2-1, with a tentative D call TRBD2 (5 bases). The V gene's germline CDR1 is SQVTM and CDR2 ANQGSEA. The CDR3 length is 14 residues.

As concerns this clonotype: One end of the junction does not line up with germline, which may come from a read error. The chain is built from TRBV4-2 and TRBJ2-2, with a weak D call TRBD2 (6 bases). Germline CDR1 LGHNA, CDR2 YNFKEQ. The CDR3 has 14 amino acids. The CDR3 region has the DNA TGTGCCAGCAGCCAAGATCAATTTGGCGGGGAGCTGTTATTT. It yields the protein CASSQDQFGGELLF.